This note documents a single T cell receptor beta chain sequence. Germline V gene sequence: CDR1 SGHNT, CDR2 YYREEE (reference sequence). This CDR3 has 14 residues. V trimming: 1 base; J trimming: 2 bases; junction bases outside the gene matches: 1. These data come from a study of blood T cell repertoires in COVID-19. Study-wide background: In each case, the material was cDNA or gDNA derived from T cells, B-cell-depleted T cells, or PBMCs.

Only in-frame clones appear in the TCRdb table, and some are missing; sequencing was by immunoSEQ multiplex PCR. The table has 250,000 to 300,000 clones, roughly 90% seen once; the top ten hold under 2.5%. V and J are TRBV5-4 and TRBJ2-7; 9 bases agree with TRBD2. This TCR was sampled from a woman aged 55-70 years who had recovered from COVID-19. Sequencing used PBMCs or T cells enriched from blood (not recorded which). CDR3 in amino acids: CASSLSSGAYEQYF. In nucleotides, the CDR3 is TGTGCCAGCAGCTTGTCTAGCGGGGCCTACGAGCAGTACTTC.